Below, one TCR beta chain is given with its context. The antigen is undetermined. Libraries were made by iRepertoire multiplex PCR with TCR subtype-specific primers for bulk and single-cell sequencing. TCRdb re-called the multiplex PCR reads and shows each CDR3 protein once, DNA omitted. The specimen's table records 6,000 or so distinct CDR3 sequences. Carbamazepine had induced Stevens-Johnson syndrome or toxic epidermal necrolysis in the sequenced donors. Germline V CDR1 and CDR2: SGDLS, YYNGEE. The CDR3 totals 13 residues. These data belong to a study of T cells in severe cutaneous drug reactions. General study results and limits: TRBV12-4 use rose strongly in carbamazepine-induced Stevens-Johnson syndrome or toxic epidermal necrolysis, averaging approximately 30% in blister cells and 5% to 6% in PBMC.

V is TRBV9 and J is TRBJ2-7. Sequencing was carried out using cells from a skin blister. The source is a human donor with toxic epidermal necrolysis, a severe cutaneous drug reaction. CDR3 residues: CASSVGFSYEQYF.